The 27 T cell receptor beta chains in this list originate from one sample, sequenced in a study of T cells after yellow fever vaccination. TCRdb processed the 5' RACE reads anew with MiXCR; each CDR3 protein has one entry. Among some 80,000 distinct CDR3 sequences listed, about an eighth were seen once. The sample here was CD8+ T cells not binding an NS4B(214-222) dextramer, sorted from PBMCs, taken about 21 days after the first yellow fever vaccination. The receptors were sampled from a man aged 18 to 30 who received the YFV17D yellow fever vaccine.

This clonotype was recorded a few times. The chain is built from TRBV5-1 and TRBJ2-1; 9 nucleotides align to TRBD2. Germline CDR1 and CDR2: SGHRS and YFSETQ. V lost 4 bases, J lost 4 bases, and 6 bases stayed unmatched. CDR3 length: 15 residues. CDR3 in DNA: TGCGCCAGCAGCGTGAGCGGGGGGAAGTACAATGAGCAGTTCTTC. It is translated as CASSVSGGKYNEQFF.

The chain recombines TRBV5-5 with TRBJ2-3; either TRBD1 or TRBD2 may fit D (5 bases each). Trimming shortened V by 1 base and J by 4 bases, and 16 bases separated the two germline ends. CDR3 length equals 16 residues. Germline CDR1 is SGHKS and CDR2 is YYEKEE (reference sequence). The CDR3 DNA sequence: TGTGCCAGCAGCTTGATGTTGGGGGTAGAAGCAGATACGCAGTATTTT. This encodes CASSLMLGVEADTQYF.

V and J are TRBV4-1 and TRBJ2-7; TRBD2 aligns across 7 bases. This CDR3 spans 14 amino acids. V lost 6 bases to trimming and J lost 0 bases; unmatched junction nucleotides: 5. Germline V CDR1 and CDR2: MGHRA, YSYEKL. The CDR3 DNA follows: TGCGCCAGCAGTGAGCGGGGCCTCTCCTACGAGCAGTACTTC. Its translation: CASSERGLSYEQYF.

Here the CDR3 reads CASSVTQGPTGELFF. Written as DNA, the CDR3 is TGTGCCAGCAGTGTCACACAGGGGCCCACCGGGGAGCTGTTTTTT. This chain uses TRBV25-1 with TRBJ2-2; 7 bases are shared with TRBD1. J gave up 4 bases and V 4 bases, and 6 bases lay outside the gene matches. This CDR3 is built from 15 residues. Germline CDR1 and CDR2: MGHDK and SYGVNS.

The chain has TRBV7-9 and TRBJ2-1; the D gene is possibly TRBD2 (6 bases). V gave up 4 bases and J gave up 8 bases, with 18 bases separating them. Per the germline V gene, CDR1 is SEHNR and CDR2 is FQNEAQ (reference sequence). The CDR3 has 15 residues. CDR3 DNA sequence: TGTGCCAGCAGCTCCGGACGGGGGAAGGCCTATGAGCAGTTCTTC. This translates into CASSSGRGKAYEQFF.

The chain combines TRBV12-3 or TRBV12-4 with TRBJ2-5; no definite D call. This CDR3 has 14 residues. Trimming stripped 4 bases from V and 5 bases from J, with 14 bases between. CDR3 sequence reads: CASSSPPNKETQYF. CDR3 sequence (DNA): TGTGCCAGCAGTTCCCCCCCGAATAAGGAGACCCAGTACTTC.

The rearrangement joins TRBV20-1 to TRBJ2-7, with a tentative D call TRBD2 (6 bases). The germline V and J ends were trimmed by 0 bases and 2 bases, with 14 bases remaining between them. CDR1 is DFQATT, CDR2 SNEGSKA, per germline (reference sequence). The CDR3 extends over 15 amino acids. CDR3 coding DNA: TGCAGTGCTAGAGACGGAGGTAGCGGTGCCTACGAGCAGTACTTC. Amino acid sequence: CSARDGGSGAYEQYF.

V usage is TRBV9 and J usage is TRBJ2-5; D remains unclear. The CDR3 has 15 residues. Trimming took 0 bases from V and 1 from J, leaving 10 bases between them. Germline assignment: CDR1 SGDLS and CDR2 YYNGEE. The CDR3 coding sequence is TGTGCCAGCAGCGTAGAAGCATCTGTCCAAGAGACCCAGTACTTC. Its protein product is CASSVEASVQETQYF.

The chain has TRBV5-6 and TRBJ1-1; unclear D gene. This CDR3 has 14 amino acids. Trimming took 0 bases from V and 2 from J, leaving 8 bases between them. Germline loops: CDR1 SGHDT, CDR2 YYEEEE. CDR3: CASSLGMGNTEAFF. DNA for the CDR3: TGTGCCAGCAGCTTGGGTATGGGAAACACTGAAGCTTTCTTT. Complete variable domain (other parts from reference TRBV5-6 and TRBJ1-1): DAGVTQSPTHLIKTRGQQVTLRCSPKSGHDTVSWYQQALGQGPQFIFQYYEEEERQRGNFPDRFSGHQFPNYSSELNVNALLLGDSALYLCASSLGMGNTEAFFGQGTRLTVV.

The chain carries TRBV7-2 and TRBJ1-2; unclear D gene. There are 15 residues in the CDR3. V was pared by 5 bases and J by 3 bases, with 16 bases between. Looked up from germline, CDR1 is SGHTA and CDR2 is FQGNSA. The CDR3 loop is CASSDRPPIDYGYTF. CDR3 nucleotide sequence: TGTGCCAGCAGCGATAGGCCTCCCATCGACTATGGCTACACCTTC. Filled out from reference TRBV7-2 and TRBJ1-2, the complete variable domain reads GAGVSQSPSNKVTEKGKDVELRCDPISGHTALYWYRQSLGQGLEFLIYFQGNSAPDKSGLPSDRFSAERTGGSVSTLTIQRTQQEDSAVYLCASSDRPPIDYGYTFGSGTRLTVV.

J is TRBJ1-5 and V is TRBV7-2, with D unresolved. V lost 0 bases and J lost 4, with 7 bases in between. CDR1 is SGHTA, CDR2 FQGNSA, per germline. The CDR3 has 14 residues. The CDR3 sequence is CASSLAPLNQPQHF. CDR3 in DNA: TGTGCCAGCAGCTTAGCGCCTTTAAATCAGCCCCAGCATTTT.

The chain is built from TRBV6-1 and TRBJ1-4; no firm D call. The CDR3 totals 14 residues. The V end was cut by 4 bases, the J end by 10 bases, with 16 bases between. The germline V gene encodes CDR1 MNHNS and CDR2 SASEGT. The CDR3 is CASSGQTRPLKLFF. DNA for the CDR3: TGTGCCAGCAGTGGACAAACGCGCCCGTTAAAACTGTTTTTT.

The CDR3 here is CASSLVQGGNIQYF. DNA for the CDR3: TGCGCCAGCAGCTTGGTGCAAGGGGGAAACATTCAGTACTTC. V usage is TRBV5-1 and J usage is TRBJ2-4; tentatively, D is TRBD1 (6 bases). V gave up 0 bases and J gave up 6 bases, with 10 bases separating them. CDR3 length equals 14 residues. Looked up from germline, CDR1 is SGHRS and CDR2 is YFSETQ.

V gene TRBV7-9 combines with J gene TRBJ1-6; D not resolved. CDR1 is SEHNR, CDR2 FQNEAQ, per germline (reference sequence). Trimming took off 4 bases at V and 8 bases at J, with 9 bases between the two ends. This CDR3 comprises 13 residues. The CDR3, as DNA: TGTGCCAGCAGCTCCCGCGCTGATTCACCCCTCCACTTT. This gives the protein CASSSRADSPLHF.

This clonotype was seen a handful of times. This chain connects TRBV19 to TRBJ2-1; 7 bases map to TRBD1. Losses at the gene ends were 7 bases for V and 0 bases for J; bases not matched to a gene: 9. Germline V gives CDR1 LNHDA, CDR2 SQIVND (reference sequence). This CDR3 contains 16 residues. As DNA, the CDR3 is TGTGCCAGTAAAAGGGACAGAGGTTCCTCCTACAATGAGCAGTTCTTC. It is translated as CASKRDRGSSYNEQFF.

This clonotype was picked up a small number of times. This chain uses TRBV4-3 with TRBJ2-3; possible D gene TRBD1, 6 bases. The CDR3 sequence is 15 residues long. Germline V gives CDR1 LGHNA, CDR2 YSLEER. Trimming removed 5 bases from V and 0 bases from J, with 12 bases in between. Here the CDR3 DNA reads TGCGCCAGCAGCACCCGGGACACCAGCACAGATACGCAGTATTTT. Translating it yields CASSTRDTSTDTQYF.

This clonotype has a handful of counts. J is TRBJ2-7 and V is TRBV20-1; 7 bases line up with TRBD1. J gave up 3 bases and V 5 bases, and 7 bases lay outside the gene matches. The CDR3 has 13 residues. CDR1 and CDR2 from the germline V gene are DFQATT and SNEGSKA (reference sequence). CDR3 amino acids: CSAETGDGYEQYF. The CDR3 DNA follows: TGCAGTGCTGAAACAGGGGATGGCTACGAGCAGTACTTC.

The table lists this clonotype with many counts. V is TRBV12-3 or TRBV12-4 and J is TRBJ2-7; D tentatively reads TRBD1 or TRBD2 (6 bases each). This CDR3 is 14 amino acids long. V gave up 3 bases and J gave up 2 bases, with 11 bases separating them. The CDR3 DNA sequence: TGTGCCAGCAGTTTTTGGGGGGACACCTACGAGCAGTACTTC. Translated, it gives CASSFWGDTYEQYF.

This clonotype occurred a few times. V and J are TRBV7-8 and TRBJ2-7; D call uncertain. CDR3 size: 12 residues. CDR1 and CDR2 from the germline V gene are SGHVS and FQNEAQ. V was pared by 5 bases and J by 3 bases, with 8 bases between. CDR3 amino acids: CASSKQVYEQYF. CDR3 bases: TGTGCCAGCAGCAAGCAGGTCTACGAGCAGTACTTC.

The rearrangement uses TRBV11-2 and TRBJ2-1; tentatively, D is TRBD2 (6 bases). The CDR3 is made up of 16 amino acids. The germline gives CDR1 SGHAT, CDR2 FQNNGV. The V end was cut by 4 bases, the J end by 0 bases, with 13 bases between. The CDR3 protein is CASSWRRGISYNEQFF. The DNA of the CDR3 is TGTGCCAGCAGCTGGCGGCGCGGGATCTCCTACAATGAGCAGTTCTTC.

This chain joins TRBV12-3 or TRBV12-4 and TRBJ2-7; possible D gene TRBD2, 5 bases. Trimming cost V 8 bases and J 2 bases, with 13 bases left between them. The CDR3 loop spans 13 amino acids. The CDR3 spells CASSWPGAYEQYF. The DNA for the CDR3 is TGTGCCAGCTCTTGGCCCGGGGCCTACGAGCAGTACTTC.

This clonotype has only a few counts. The genes are TRBV6-4 and TRBJ2-3, with TRBD2 matching 9 bases. V was pared by 4 bases and J by 0 bases, with 2 bases of the junction left unmatched. CDR3 length: 15 residues. CDR1 is MRHNA, CDR2 SNTAGT, per germline. CDR3 region: CASSGGGASTDTQYF. The CDR3 DNA sequence: TGTGCCAGCAGTGGCGGGGGGGCCAGCACAGATACGCAGTATTTT.

This clonotype was picked up many times. This sequence joins TRBV20-1 and TRBJ2-5, with D possibly matching TRBD1 (6 bases). Trimming took 4 bases from V and 3 from J, leaving 15 bases between them. Looked up from germline, CDR1 is DFQATT and CDR2 is SNEGSKA (reference sequence). The CDR3 is made up of 14 amino acids. The CDR3 spells CSATTGTSEETQYF. DNA for the CDR3: TGCAGTGCTACAACCGGGACATCCGAAGAGACCCAGTACTTC.

The chain couples TRBV7-9 to TRBJ1-6; D may be TRBD1 (6 bases). V was pared by 2 bases and J by 14 bases, with 16 bases between. Germline lookup yields CDR1 SEHNR and CDR2 FQNEAQ (reference sequence). CDR3 length: 14 residues. The CDR3, as DNA: TGTGCCAGCAGCTTAACAGGTACAGGGCGAACCCTCCACTTT. Protein sequence: CASSLTGTGRTLHF.

There are a few counts of this clonotype. The chain recombines TRBV6-2 or TRBV6-3 with TRBJ2-7; 10 positions agree with TRBD1. This CDR3 comprises 14 residues. Germline V gene sequence: CDR1 MNHEY, CDR2 SVGEGT. Unmatched junction bases numbered 5, after V lost 5 bases and J lost 4 bases. CDR3 bases: TGTGCCAGCAGTACTTGGACAGGGGGATACGAGCAGTACGTC. Protein: CASSTWTGGYEQYV.

This clonotype was observed a handful of times. The chain is built from TRBV4-1 and TRBJ2-7; D possibly corresponds to TRBD2 (7 bases). CDR1 and CDR2 (germline): MGHRA, YSYEKL. V was pared by 0 bases and J by 3 bases, with 12 bases between. The CDR3 extends over 15 amino acids. CDR3: CASSQEAGASYEQYF. In DNA form, the CDR3 reads TGCGCCAGCAGCCAAGAGGCGGGGGCGAGCTACGAGCAGTACTTC.

This chain connects TRBV7-9 to TRBJ2-7, with D perhaps matching TRBD2 (6 bases). This CDR3 comprises 14 residues. V was cut by 5 bases and J by 3 bases, with 14 bases left in between. Germline V gene lookup returns CDR1 SEHNR and CDR2 FQNEAQ (reference sequence). DNA for the CDR3: TGTGCCAGCAGCGAACTAGCACGTCTCTACGAGCAGTACTTC. Protein sequence: CASSELARLYEQYF.